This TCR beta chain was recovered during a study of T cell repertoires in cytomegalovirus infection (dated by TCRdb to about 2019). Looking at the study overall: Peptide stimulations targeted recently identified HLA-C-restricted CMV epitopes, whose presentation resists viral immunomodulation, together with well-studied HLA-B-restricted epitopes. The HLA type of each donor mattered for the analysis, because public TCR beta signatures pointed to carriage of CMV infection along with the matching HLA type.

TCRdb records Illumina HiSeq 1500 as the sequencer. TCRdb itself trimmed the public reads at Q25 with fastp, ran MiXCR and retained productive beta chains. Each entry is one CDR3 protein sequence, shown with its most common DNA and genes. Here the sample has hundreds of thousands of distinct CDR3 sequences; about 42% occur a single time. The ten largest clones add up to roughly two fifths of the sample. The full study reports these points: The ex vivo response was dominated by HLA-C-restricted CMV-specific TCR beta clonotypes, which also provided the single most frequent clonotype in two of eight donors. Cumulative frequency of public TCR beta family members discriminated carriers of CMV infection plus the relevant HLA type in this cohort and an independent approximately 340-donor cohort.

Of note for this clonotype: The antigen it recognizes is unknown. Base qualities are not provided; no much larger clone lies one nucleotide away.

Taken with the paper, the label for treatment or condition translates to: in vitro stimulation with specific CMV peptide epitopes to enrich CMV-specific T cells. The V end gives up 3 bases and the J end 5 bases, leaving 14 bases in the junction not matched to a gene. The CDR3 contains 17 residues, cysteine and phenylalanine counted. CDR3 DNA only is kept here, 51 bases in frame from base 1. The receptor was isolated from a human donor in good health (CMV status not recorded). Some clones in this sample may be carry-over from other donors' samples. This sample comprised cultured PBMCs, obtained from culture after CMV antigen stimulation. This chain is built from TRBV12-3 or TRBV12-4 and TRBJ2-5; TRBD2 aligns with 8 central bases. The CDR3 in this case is CASSFTLGLGITETQYF. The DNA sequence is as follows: TGTGCCAGCAGTTTTACTCTGGGACTAGGCATCACGGAGACCCAGTACTTC.